The rows below give T cell receptor beta chains drawn from one sample of a study of shared clonotypes between healthy human individuals. Sequencing was performed with immunoSEQ multiplex PCR; in TCRdb, only in-frame clones are kept and a portion is missing. This sample carries fewer than 850,000 clones, about 92% of them seen once, and the ten largest clones take approximately 35%. The sample consisted of memory CD8+ T cells from PBMCs. Receptor source: a man aged 18 to 30 in good health. Some clones in this sample may be carry-over from other donors' samples. The conserved cysteine and the conserved F or W are not part of the CDR3 here. Each record gives: J gene, V gene, CDR3 protein.

TRBJ1-2,TRBV6-1,ASRGGQGNGYT
TRBJ2-7,TRBV5-4,ASSFGLAGSYEQY
TRBJ2-1,TRBV25-1,ASSEYLGHNEQF
TRBJ2-1,TRBV12-5,ASGRREGLDNEQF
TRBJ2-1,TRBV6-5,ASSYSRAGSYNEQF
TRBJ2-7,TRBV29-1,SAGGVEQY
TRBJ1-3,TRBV2,ASSEAGLDRDTIY
TRBJ1-2,TRBV29-1,SVEFPDRDHT
TRBJ2-7,TRBV11-2,ASSLPPGAYEQY
TRBJ2-7,TRBV25-1,ASIYKRVSYEQY
TRBJ2-1,TRBV30,AWRGTHEQF
TRBJ2-1,TRBV6-4,ASSGLAGAYNEQF
TRBJ2-4,TRBV27,ASSLSERDTQNIQY
TRBJ2-7,TRBV27,ASSLYWGVQSHEQY
TRBJ1-2,TRBV7-8,ASSLAQGEVYGYT
TRBJ2-7,TRBV19,ASSTGQGSAEQY
TRBJ2-7,TRBV19,ASSMLAGGPYEQY